A single sample gave rise to the 6 T cell receptor beta chains below, sequenced in a study of cytomegalovirus exposure and HLA in healthy donors (TCRdb year 2017). Receptors were amplified or captured by the immunoSEQ multiplex PCR assay. For the multiplex PCR, a mixture combining 60 forward primers for TCR Vbeta segments and 13 reverse primers for TCR Jbeta segments was used. TCRdb mirrors the immuneACCESS table, restricted to in-frame sequences. Some clones are absent from its copies; in checked studies, under half trace to an unresolved V gene, and the reason for the others is unknown. The sample data list some 120,000 clones, and roughly 10% of these were observed just once. Under 6% of the sample lies in the top ten. The material sequenced was PBMCs. The receptor set was obtained from a woman aged 18-35 years in good health and CMV-seropositive.

The chain employs TRBV6-1 and TRBJ2-6, with D possibly matching TRBD1 (6 bases). The germline V gene encodes CDR1 MNHNS and CDR2 SASEGT. V lost 2 bases and J lost 0, with 11 bases in between. The CDR3 length is 17 residues. CDR3 residues: CASSEWGLYSGANVLTF. For the CDR3, the DNA is TGTGCCAGCAGTGAATGGGGGCTTTACTCTGGGGCCAACGTCCTGACTTTC.

The gene calls are TRBV7-3 and TRBJ1-1, with TRBD1 identical over 9 bases. Germline V gene sequence: CDR1 SGHTA, CDR2 FQGTGA. The CDR3 totals 14 residues. V lost 4 bases to trimming and J lost 10 bases; unmatched junction nucleotides: 10. This CDR3 reads CASSSLPGTGIAFF. The CDR3, as DNA: TGTGCCAGCAGCTCCCTTCCCGGGACAGGGATAGCTTTCTTT.

This clone has a handful of counts. J is TRBJ1-1 and V is TRBV19; unclear D gene. Per germline, CDR1 LNHDA and CDR2 SQIVND (reference sequence). Trimming left V 4 bases short and J 0 bases short, with 6 bases between. The CDR3 consists of 13 residues. The chain's CDR3 is CASSSAMNTEAFF. In DNA form, the CDR3 reads TGTGCCAGTAGTAGCGCAATGAACACTGAAGCTTTCTTT.

Notes on this clone: At one of its ends the junction is not consistent with the germline gene, which may arise from a read error. The CDR3 sequence is CASSQGTEYEQYF. CDR3 nucleotide sequence: TGTGCTAGCAGCCAAGGGACAGAGTACGAGCAGTACTTC. The rearrangement uses TRBV7-7 and TRBJ2-7; 7 positions match TRBD1. The CDR3 covers 13 residues. Germline lookup yields CDR1 SSHAT and CDR2 FNYEAQ (reference sequence).

This clone was seen only a few times. The chain employs TRBV2 and TRBJ2-2, with 8 bases fitting TRBD1. There are 15 residues in the CDR3. J gave up 5 bases and V 5 bases, and 7 bases lay outside the gene matches. Germline assignment: CDR1 SNHLY and CDR2 FYNNEI. DNA for the CDR3: TGTGCCAGCAGTTTGTGGACAGGGAATACCGGGGAGCTGTTTTTT. Translation gives CASSLWTGNTGELFF.

The V gene is TRBV29-1, the J gene TRBJ2-3, with 11 bases aligning to TRBD2. V gave up 4 bases and J gave up 3 bases; unmatched junction bases: 6. CDR1 is SQVTM, CDR2 ANQGSEA, per germline. CDR3 length: 15 amino acids. CDR3 bases: TGCAGCGTTGTACTAGCGGGAGACCTAACAGATACGCAGTATTTT. Translation gives CSVVLAGDLTDTQYF.